This passage covers 10 T cell receptor beta chains from one sample sequenced in a study of shared clonotypes between healthy human individuals. Only in-frame clones appear in the TCRdb table, and some are missing; sequencing was by immunoSEQ multiplex PCR. This table has roughly 660,000 clones, roughly 91% appearing once. The sequencing sample was made of memory CD8+ T cells from PBMCs. Indicated subset: CD45RO+ cells pooled with CCR7-negative TemRA cells. These receptors originate from a man between 18 and 35 years old in good health. Some clones in this sample may be carry-over from other donors' samples.

The rearrangement uses TRBV19 and TRBJ2-1; 9 nucleotides match TRBD1. Germline V CDR1 and CDR2: LNHDA, SQIVND (reference sequence). This CDR3 comprises 13 residues. The junction had 2 bases not matched to a gene; V was cut back by 3 bases and J by 8 bases. The CDR3 DNA follows: TGTGCCAGTAGTATGGGACAGGGTTATGAGCAGTTCTTC. It encodes CASSMGQGYEQFF.

The chain has TRBV13 and TRBJ1-1; D gene ambiguous. The ends were cut back, 0 bases at V and 7 bases at J, with 6 bases in the middle. CDR1 and CDR2 from the germline V gene are PRHDT and FYEKMQ (reference sequence). This CDR3 has 12 amino acids. The CDR3 reads CASSLGRGEAFF. CDR3 sequence (DNA): TGTGCCAGCAGCTTAGGCCGGGGTGAAGCTTTCTTT.

V is TRBV7-9 and J is TRBJ2-7; D remains unclear. The V end lost 1 base, the J end lost 6 bases, and 10 bases lay between the germline ends. Germline loops: CDR1 SEHNR, CDR2 FQNEAQ (reference sequence). This CDR3 has 13 amino acids. The DNA of the CDR3 is TGTGCCAGCAGCTTAGGGGCTTTGGGCGAGCAGTACTTC. Its translation is CASSLGALGEQYF.

V usage is TRBV7-9 and J usage is TRBJ2-2, with no clear D. The germline V gene has CDR1 SEHNR and CDR2 FQNEAQ (reference sequence). Trimming cost V 6 bases and J 7 bases, with 9 bases left between them. The CDR3 contains 12 residues. CDR3 nucleotides: TGTGCCAGCAGACAGTTAAGCGGGGAGCTGTTTTTT. Protein sequence: CASRQLSGELFF.

The chain joins TRBV29-1 to TRBJ2-5, with D hard to call. Germline CDR1 reads SQVTM; CDR2 reads ANQGSEA. This CDR3 is 15 amino acids long. Trimming pared 7 bases from V and 1 base from J, leaving 19 bases between. CDR3 sequence: CSGVKLWQSQETQYF. The CDR3 region has the DNA TGCAGCGGGGTCAAACTCTGGCAGAGCCAAGAGACCCAGTACTTC.

The rearrangement uses TRBV5-6 and TRBJ2-1, with 10 bases aligning to TRBD2. The germline gives CDR1 SGHDT, CDR2 YYEEEE. The CDR3 sequence is 16 residues long. V lost 4 bases to trimming and J lost 5 bases; unmatched junction nucleotides: 9. The CDR3 protein is CASSTTTSGFHNEQFF. In DNA, the CDR3 is TGTGCCAGCAGCACGACGACTAGCGGGTTTCACAATGAGCAGTTCTTC. Variable domain in full (rest from reference TRBV5-6 and TRBJ2-1): DAGVTQSPTHLIKTRGQQVTLRCSPKSGHDTVSWYQQALGQGPQFIFQYYEEEERQRGNFPDRFSGHQFPNYSSELNVNALLLGDSALYLCASSTTTSGFHNEQFFGPGTRLTVL.

The chain is built from TRBV2 and TRBJ1-5; possible D gene TRBD1, 6 bases. V was shortened by 0 bases and J by 9 bases, with 18 bases between the two germline ends. Germline loops: CDR1 SNHLY, CDR2 FYNNEI. The length of the CDR3 is 16 residues. CDR3 protein: CASSEAVIRGDSPQHF. CDR3 in DNA: TGTGCCAGCAGTGAAGCGGTCATTAGGGGGGATTCGCCCCAGCATTTT.

The chain uses TRBV27 and TRBJ2-2; tentative D call: TRBD2 (6 bases). Trimming left V 4 bases short and J 7 bases short, with 10 bases between. In germline, CDR1 is MNHEY, CDR2 SMNVEV (reference sequence). CDR3 size: 13 residues. Here the CDR3 reads CASSWRVHGELFF. The CDR3 bases are TGTGCCAGCAGTTGGAGGGTCCACGGGGAGCTGTTTTTT.

V usage is TRBV7-7 and J usage is TRBJ2-2; D unclear. This CDR3 has 14 amino acids. Trimming shortened V by 2 bases and J by 6 bases, and 10 bases separated the two germline ends. From germline, CDR1 is SSHAT and CDR2 FNYEAQ (reference sequence). The DNA for the CDR3 is TGTGCCAGCAGCTTATTCTCTAGTCCCGGGGAGCTGTTTTTT. Its translation is CASSLFSSPGELFF.

The chain joins TRBV7-6 to TRBJ2-7, with a possible D match to TRBD2 (5 bases). The V gene's germline CDR1 is SGHVS and CDR2 FNYEAQ. Trimming took 0 bases from V and 5 from J, leaving 14 bases between them. CDR3 length: 15 amino acids. The CDR3 coding sequence is TGTGCCAGCAGCTTAGCCGGCGGGTCACGGGACGAGCAGTACTTC. It translates to CASSLAGGSRDEQYF.